Included here is one T cell receptor beta chain sequence, with context. TCRdb keeps only in-frame clones here, not all; method: immunoSEQ multiplex PCR. The repertoire consists of around 250,000 clones, with about four fifths occurring once and the leading ten covering 13%. The source of the sample is a study of control samples from healthy donors and cancer patients. Germline V gene sequence: CDR1 SGHVS, CDR2 FQNEAQ. V lost 8 bases to trimming and J lost 8 bases; unmatched junction nucleotides: 13. The CDR3 covers 15 residues. The sequencing input was PBMCs. The rearrangement joins TRBV7-8 to TRBJ1-5, with TRBD1 identical over 9 bases. This TCR derives from a woman aged 55-70 years with lung cancer. Written as DNA, the CDR3 is TGTGCCAGCGGAGGTGAGGGACAGGGAGGTGAGCCCCAGCATTTT. This gives the protein CASGGEGQGGEPQHF.